Listed below are T cell receptor beta chains from one sample, sequenced in a study of shared clonotypes between healthy human individuals. The table came from immunoSEQ multiplex PCR; TCRdb's copy has only in-frame clones and leaves some out. The sample includes approximately 1.5 million clones, around 98.5% of them seen just once. Material: naive CD4+ T cells sorted from blood. Receptor source: a man aged 25-45 years in good health. Both conserved end residues are part of each CDR3. The order of the fields is D gene, V gene, J gene, clone size, CDR3 protein, CDR3 DNA. D genes are given only for firm matches. Clone size appears in some rows only: once, few, many, or a class for an expanded clone.

d_gene: TRBD2; v_gene: TRBV10-3; j_gene: TRBJ2-2; abundance: -; CDR3aa: CAIRLAGGPSATGELFF; CDR3nt: TGTGCCATCAGACTAGCGGGAGGGCCGTCGGCCACCGGGGAGCTGTTTTTT
d_gene: -; v_gene: TRBV4-2; j_gene: TRBJ1-5; abundance: -; CDR3aa: CASSQDRDQPQHF; CDR3nt: TGTGCCAGCAGCCAAGACAGGGATCAGCCCCAGCATTTT
d_gene: TRBD1; v_gene: TRBV29-1; j_gene: TRBJ2-7; abundance: -; CDR3aa: CSARGDSSYEQYF; CDR3nt: TGCAGCGCCCGTGGGGACAGTTCCTACGAGCAGTACTTC
d_gene: TRBD1; v_gene: TRBV6-5; j_gene: TRBJ1-1; abundance: -; CDR3aa: CASSYQTGSGNTEAFF; CDR3nt: TGTGCCAGCAGTTACCAGACAGGGTCAGGAAACACTGAAGCTTTCTTT
d_gene: -; v_gene: TRBV5-4; j_gene: TRBJ2-2; abundance: -; CDR3aa: CASRPGTPIGTGELFF; CDR3nt: TGTGCCAGTAGACCTGGGACCCCGATTGGGACCGGGGAGCTGTTTTTT
d_gene: -; v_gene: TRBV5-5; j_gene: TRBJ2-1; abundance: -; CDR3aa: CASSLDGSSYNEQFF; CDR3nt: TGTGCCAGCAGCTTGGACGGGAGCTCCTACAATGAGCAGTTCTTC
d_gene: -; v_gene: TRBV7-2; j_gene: TRBJ2-6; abundance: once; CDR3aa: CASSPPSVTGANVLTF; CDR3nt: TGTGCCAGCAGCCCCCCTTCAGTTACTGGGGCCAACGTCCTGACTTTC
d_gene: -; v_gene: TRBV10-3; j_gene: TRBJ2-5; abundance: -; CDR3aa: CAISEYTQETQYF; CDR3nt: TGTGCCATCAGTGAATACACCCAAGAGACCCAGTACTTC
d_gene: -; v_gene: TRBV5-1; j_gene: TRBJ2-1; abundance: -; CDR3aa: CASSSDGWVHEQFF; CDR3nt: TGCGCCAGCAGCTCGGACGGATGGGTCCATGAGCAGTTCTTC
d_gene: TRBD1; v_gene: TRBV2; j_gene: TRBJ1-5; abundance: -; CDR3aa: CASSRTGDQPQHF; CDR3nt: TGTGCCAGCAGTCGGACAGGGGATCAGCCCCAGCATTTT
d_gene: -; v_gene: TRBV6-1; j_gene: TRBJ2-7; abundance: -; CDR3aa: CAIRQPLKGEQYF; CDR3nt: TGTGCCATCCGTCAACCCCTCAAAGGCGAGCAGTACTTC
d_gene: -; v_gene: TRBV6-5; j_gene: TRBJ2-7; abundance: -; CDR3aa: CASIPRGGVWSEQYF; CDR3nt: TGTGCCAGTATCCCCAGGGGGGGAGTGTGGTCCGAGCAGTACTTC
d_gene: -; v_gene: TRBV4-2; j_gene: TRBJ1-4; abundance: -; CDR3aa: CASSDWRVTNEKLFF; CDR3nt: TGTGCCAGCAGCGACTGGAGGGTAACTAATGAAAAACTGTTTTTT
d_gene: TRBD1; v_gene: TRBV18; j_gene: TRBJ2-7; abundance: -; CDR3aa: CASSTKQGFSYEQYF; CDR3nt: TGTGCCAGCTCAACAAAACAGGGGTTTAGCTACGAGCAGTACTTC
d_gene: -; v_gene: TRBV5-6; j_gene: TRBJ2-3; abundance: -; CDR3aa: CASSLTGRQPKIEYF; CDR3nt: TGTGCCAGCAGCTTGACTGGGCGACAGCCCAAAATTGAGTATTTT
d_gene: TRBD1; v_gene: TRBV4-2; j_gene: TRBJ2-1; abundance: -; CDR3aa: CASRHYGRDRGAFNEQFF; CDR3nt: TGTGCCAGCAGGCACTATGGAAGGGACAGGGGCGCCTTCAATGAGCAGTTCTTC
d_gene: -; v_gene: TRBV7-9; j_gene: TRBJ1-4; abundance: -; CDR3aa: CASSTGLLGNEKLFF; CDR3nt: TGTGCCAGCAGTACCGGACTCCTCGGAAATGAAAAACTGTTTTTT
d_gene: TRBD1; v_gene: TRBV5-1; j_gene: TRBJ1-2; abundance: -; CDR3aa: CASSLAGTGVGHGYTF; CDR3nt: TGCGCCAGCAGCTTGGCCGGGACAGGTGTGGGCCATGGCTACACCTTC
d_gene: -; v_gene: TRBV6-6; j_gene: TRBJ2-2; abundance: -; CDR3aa: CASSYSSRNTGELFF; CDR3nt: TGTGCCAGCAGTTACTCGAGCAGGAACACCGGGGAGCTGTTTTTT
d_gene: -; v_gene: TRBV2; j_gene: TRBJ2-5; abundance: -; CDR3aa: CASSESPEETQYF; CDR3nt: TGTGCCAGCAGTGAATCTCCAGAAGAGACCCAGTACTTC
d_gene: TRBD2; v_gene: TRBV4-2; j_gene: TRBJ2-1; abundance: -; CDR3aa: CASSQESAGGPHEQFF; CDR3nt: TGTGCCAGCAGCCAAGAAAGCGCGGGAGGGCCACATGAGCAGTTCTTC